Listed here are 8 T cell receptor beta chains from one sample, sequenced in a study of cytomegalovirus exposure and HLA in healthy donors. PCR primers comprised 60 Vbeta and 13 Jbeta primers. TCRdb's table, derived via immunoSEQ multiplex PCR, lists solely in-frame clones and lacks some. The table includes around 64,000 clones, 55% to 70% detected once. The sample taken for sequencing was PBMCs. These receptors originate from a woman aged 50 to 60 in good health and CMV-seronegative.

The rearrangement joins TRBV14 to TRBJ2-7, with D possibly being TRBD1 (6 bases). The V end lost 0 bases, the J end lost 6 bases, and 12 bases lay between the germline ends. Per germline, CDR1 SGHDN and CDR2 FVKESK. The CDR3 has 14 amino acids. The CDR3: CASSQDHTGSEQYF. For the CDR3, the DNA is TGTGCCAGCAGCCAAGACCACACAGGGTCCGAGCAGTACTTC.

V usage is TRBV2 and J usage is TRBJ2-2; D gene uncertain. Germline loops: CDR1 SNHLY, CDR2 FYNNEI. The CDR3 is 14 residues long. The V end lost 4 bases, the J end lost 4 bases, and 10 bases lay between the germline ends. The CDR3 spells CASSGLVSTGELFF. Written as DNA, the CDR3 is TGTGCCAGCAGTGGTCTAGTTAGCACCGGGGAGCTGTTTTTT. The variable domain in full, completed from reference TRBV2 and TRBJ2-2, reads EPEVTQTPSHQVTQMGQEVILRCVPISNHLYFYWYRQILGQKVEFLVSFYNNEISEKSEIFDDQFSVERPDGSNFTLKIRSTKLEDSAMYFCASSGLVSTGELFFGEGSRLTVL.

V and J are TRBV28 and TRBJ1-2; D might be TRBD1 (6 bases). Germline assignment: CDR1 MDHEN and CDR2 SYDVKM. V lost 2 bases and J lost 4, with 14 bases in between. The CDR3 covers 15 residues. CDR3: CASSLSRGDTYGYTF. In DNA, the CDR3 is TGTGCCAGCAGTTTAAGCAGGGGAGACACCTATGGCTACACCTTC.

The J gene is TRBJ2-7, the V gene TRBV4-3; perhaps TRBD2 as D (6 bases). The germline V and J ends were trimmed by 4 bases and 0 bases, with 13 bases remaining between them. Per germline, CDR1 LGHNA and CDR2 YSLEER. The CDR3 is made up of 15 amino acids. CDR3 region: CASSLSRDFSYEQYF. For the CDR3, the DNA is TGCGCCAGCAGCCTTTCCCGGGACTTCTCCTACGAGCAGTACTTC.

This chain joins TRBV7-9 and TRBJ1-3, with TRBD1 as a possible D gene (6 bases). Germline V gene sequence: CDR1 SEHNR, CDR2 FQNEAQ (reference sequence). Trimming took off 1 base at V and 16 bases at J, with 17 bases between the two ends. There are 13 residues in the CDR3. CDR3 sequence reads: CASSLDPGDPVYF. The CDR3 bases are TGTGCCAGCAGCTTAGACCCAGGGGACCCCGTGTATTTT.

The chain employs TRBV6-5 and TRBJ2-1; D is perhaps TRBD2 (6 bases). The CDR3 covers 15 residues. Germline lookup yields CDR1 MNHEY and CDR2 SVGAGI. V lost 0 bases to trimming and J lost 4 bases, with 10 bases between them. Here the CDR3 reads CASSYSLATYNEQFF. The CDR3 nucleotides are TGTGCCAGCAGTTACTCCCTAGCGACTTACAATGAGCAGTTCTTC.

This clone appeared a few times. The chain carries TRBV4-3 and TRBJ2-2; 12 bases are shared with TRBD2. This CDR3 region has 17 residues. In germline, CDR1 is LGHNA, CDR2 YSLEER. J lost 2 bases, V lost 5 bases, and 6 bases had no gene match. The CDR3 DNA is TGCGCCAGCAGCTCGCGGACTAGCGGGACTAACACCGGGGAGCTGTTTTTT. Protein product: CASSSRTSGTNTGELFF.

The chain employs TRBV4-2 and TRBJ2-5; 12 bases agree with TRBD2. CDR3 size: 22 residues. CDR1 is LGHNA and CDR2 is YNFKEQ in the germline V gene. J was trimmed by 6 bases and V by 0 bases; bases with no gene match: 23. The CDR3 region has the DNA TGTGCCAGCAGCCAAGATCTTCCGGATCTAGCGGGAGGGCCCGACCGGGAACAGACCCAGTACTTC. Protein sequence: CASSQDLPDLAGGPDREQTQYF.